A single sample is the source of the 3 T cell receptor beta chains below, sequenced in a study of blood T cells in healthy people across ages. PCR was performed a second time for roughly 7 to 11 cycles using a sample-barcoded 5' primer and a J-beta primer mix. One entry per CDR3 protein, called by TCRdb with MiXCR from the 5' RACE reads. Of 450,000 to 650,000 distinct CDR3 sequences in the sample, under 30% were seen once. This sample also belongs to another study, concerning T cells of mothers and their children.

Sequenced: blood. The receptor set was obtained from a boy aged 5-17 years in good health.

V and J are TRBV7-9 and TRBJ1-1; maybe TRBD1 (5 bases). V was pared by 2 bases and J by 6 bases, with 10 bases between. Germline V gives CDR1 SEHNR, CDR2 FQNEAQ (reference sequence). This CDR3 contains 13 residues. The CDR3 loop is CASSLTGPPEAFF. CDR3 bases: TGTGCCAGCAGCTTAACGGGGCCGCCTGAAGCTTTCTTT.

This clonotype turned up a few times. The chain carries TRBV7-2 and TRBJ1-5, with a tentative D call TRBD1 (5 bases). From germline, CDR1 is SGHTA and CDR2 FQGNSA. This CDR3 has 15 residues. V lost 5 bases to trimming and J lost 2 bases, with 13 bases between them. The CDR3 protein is CASSPQPGRNQPQHF. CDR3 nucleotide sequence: TGTGCCAGCAGCCCCCAGCCGGGGCGCAATCAGCCCCAGCATTTT.

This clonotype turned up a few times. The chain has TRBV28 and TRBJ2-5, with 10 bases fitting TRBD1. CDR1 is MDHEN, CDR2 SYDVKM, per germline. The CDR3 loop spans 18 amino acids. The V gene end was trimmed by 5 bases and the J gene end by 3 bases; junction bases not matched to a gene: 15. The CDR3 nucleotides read TGTGCCAGCAGTCCCCAGCCGGGACAGGGGAAAATGGAAGAGACCCAGTACTTC. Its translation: CASSPQPGQGKMEETQYF.